Below, 12 T cell receptor beta chains from the same sample are listed, as sequenced in a study of blood T cell repertoires in COVID-19. Repertoires were generated with immunoSEQ multiplex PCR, while TCRdb's copy carries only in-frame clones and drops some. The table has 200,000 to 300,000 clones, 80% to 90% seen once. The sequenced sample was peripheral blood. All receptors derive from a man aged 60 to 69 with acute or convalescent COVID-19.

This rearrangement joins TRBV2 to TRBJ1-2, with 10 bases that match TRBD1. This CDR3 region has 14 residues. Germline-derived CDR1 and CDR2 are SNHLY and FYNNEI. V was clipped by 6 bases and J by 1 base; unmatched bases: 2. CDR3 amino acids: CASRRTGGNYGYTF. CDR3 coding DNA: TGTGCCAGCAGAAGGACAGGGGGTAACTATGGCTACACCTTC.

The chain couples TRBV7-9 to TRBJ1-1, with 8 bases aligning to TRBD1. The J segment lost 4 bases and the V segment lost 1 base, leaving 11 bases of the junction unmatched. This CDR3 contains 17 residues. CDR1 and CDR2 from the germline V gene are SEHNR and FQNEAQ (reference sequence). The CDR3 is CASSLGDLTGEATEAFF. CDR3 nucleotide sequence: TGTGCCAGCAGCTTAGGGGATCTGACAGGGGAGGCCACTGAAGCTTTCTTT.

This clone was recorded only once. The chain is built from TRBV19 and TRBJ1-2; no firm D call. This CDR3 has 11 residues. The germline CDR1 and CDR2 sequences are LNHDA and SQIVND (reference sequence). V was shortened by 5 bases and J by 5 bases, with 6 bases between the two germline ends. The CDR3 is CASSRVYGYTF. The CDR3 DNA is TGTGCCAGTAGTCGGGTGTATGGCTACACCTTC. Using reference TRBV19 and TRBJ1-2 for the parts outside the CDR3, the full variable domain is DGGITQSPKYLFRKEGQNVTLSCEQNLNHDAMYWYRQDPGQGLRLIYYSQIVNDFQKGDIAEGYSVSREKKESFPLTVTSAQKNPTAFYLCASSRVYGYTFGSGTRLTVV.

This chain joins TRBV29-1 and TRBJ2-3, with a tentative D call TRBD2 (6 bases). CDR1 is SQVTM and CDR2 is ANQGSEA in the germline V gene. CDR3 length equals 12 residues. The V gene lost 8 bases and the J gene lost 6 bases, with 15 bases spanning the gap. The CDR3 here is CSHGGNSDTQYF. Here the CDR3 DNA reads TGCAGCCACGGGGGAAATTCCGATACGCAGTATTTT.

The J gene is TRBJ2-3, the V gene TRBV9; D call uncertain. There are 16 residues in the CDR3. Trimming shortened V by 0 bases and J by 0 bases, and 11 bases separated the two germline ends. CDR1 and CDR2 (germline): SGDLS, YYNGEE. The CDR3 DNA reads as TGTGCCAGCAGCGTAGGTGAGACACTTAGCACAGATACGCAGTATTTT. It codes for CASSVGETLSTDTQYF.

The chain employs TRBV3-1 (or the pseudogene TRBV3-2) and TRBJ1-1; TRBD1 matches 8 bases. The CDR3 length is 15 residues. Trimming at V came to 4 bases and at J to 6 bases, leaving 10 bases not matched to a gene. The germline CDR1 and CDR2 sequences are LGHDT and YNNKEL (reference sequence). CDR3 in DNA: TGTGCCAGCAGCCCTATGGACAGGGTGACGGCTGAAGCTTTCTTT. It yields the protein CASSPMDRVTAEAFF.

The V and J genes are TRBV2 and TRBJ1-1; 10 bases are shared with TRBD1. CDR1 is SNHLY and CDR2 is FYNNEI in the germline V gene. The ends lost 8 bases at V and 6 bases at J; junction bases unmatched: 6. The CDR3 loop spans 13 amino acids. As DNA, the CDR3 is TGTGCCAGCGAGGACAGGGGGTTCGCTGAAGCTTTCTTT. Translated: CASEDRGFAEAFF.

The rearrangement joins TRBV28 to TRBJ1-4; possible D gene TRBD1, 5 bases. The CDR3 runs 15 residues. CDR1 and CDR2 (germline): MDHEN, SYDVKM. The V and J ends lost 3 bases and 5 bases respectively, with 13 bases between them. The CDR3 coding sequence is TGTGCCAGCAGTTTCCGCGGGACCTTAAATGAAAAACTGTTTTTT. Amino acid sequence: CASSFRGTLNEKLFF.

The V call is TRBV7-3, the J call TRBJ2-3, with TRBD2 identical over 9 bases. The CDR3 has 16 amino acids. CDR1 is SGHTA and CDR2 is FQGTGA in the germline V gene. The trim removed 5 bases at V and 0 bases at J, leaving 6 bases unmatched. The CDR3, as DNA: TGTGCCAGCAGCCCAAGGCTAGCGGGGAGCACAGATACGCAGTATTTT. It yields the protein CASSPRLAGSTDTQYF.

The rearrangement links TRBV28 to TRBJ2-5; the D gene is possibly TRBD1 (5 bases). The CDR3 length is 11 residues. Germline V gene data show CDR1 as MDHEN and CDR2 as SYDVKM. With 10 bases removed from V and 1 base from J, the gap between germline ends came to 7 bases. The CDR3 sequence is CATQGQETQYF. The CDR3 region has the DNA TGTGCCACCCAGGGCCAAGAGACCCAGTACTTC.

The chain couples TRBV7-2 to TRBJ1-4; D possibly corresponds to TRBD1 (6 bases). Germline loops: CDR1 SGHTA, CDR2 FQGNSA. Deletions cut 5 bases from V and 7 bases from J, with 17 bases between. This CDR3 region has 15 residues. The CDR3 is CASSPGTIRIEKLFF. CDR3 nucleotide sequence: TGTGCCAGCAGCCCCGGGACAATTCGAATTGAAAAACTGTTTTTT.

This chain uses TRBV7-9 with TRBJ1-2; D gene ambiguous. The CDR3 covers 15 residues. Looked up from germline, CDR1 is SEHNR and CDR2 is FQNEAQ (reference sequence). With 3 bases removed from V and 0 bases from J, the gap between germline ends came to 11 bases. In DNA, the CDR3 is TGTGCCAGCAGCTTGGCCTCGAGCGCTAACTATGGCTACACCTTC. It codes for CASSLASSANYGYTF. The whole variable domain, filled in from reference TRBV7-9 and TRBJ1-2, reads DTGVSQNPRHKITKRGQNVTFRCDPISEHNRLYWYRQTLGQGPEFLTYFQNEAQLEKSRLLSDRFSAERPKGSFSTLEIQRTEQGDSAMYLCASSLASSANYGYTFGSGTRLTVV.